The sequence of this TCR beta chain was determined in a study of post-analysis software for immune sequencing data. General observations from the study: The study found TRBV5-6, TRBV5-1 and TRBV20-1 among about 5 TRBV segments more frequent in patients than controls.

Unique molecular identifiers had been added to the TCR beta cDNA libraries. It was from roughly 1.1 to 9.2 million T cells that about half a million cDNA molecules came. MiXCR was run by TCRdb on the PCR reads, yielding one entry per CDR3 protein. The data hold 820,000 or so distinct CDR3 sequences, with roughly 50% observed a single time. V gave up 4 bases and J gave up 10 bases, with 14 bases separating them. The CDR3 is 12 residues long. Germline V gene lookup returns CDR1 SGHRS and CDR2 YFSETQ. For this clonotype: As yet, its antigen is unknown.

The sample comprised blood. This TCR was recovered from a girl aged 5 to 17 with multiple sclerosis. This chain connects TRBV5-1 to TRBJ1-2, with unresolved D. CDR3 nucleotides: TGCGCCAGCAGCGTATCAGCCGAAGTCTACACCTTC. It codes for CASSVSAEVYTF.